This record concerns one T cell receptor (beta chain) sequence. Antigen specificity is unknown. This CDR3 contains 16 residues. Germline values: CDR1 MGHRA, CDR2 YSYEKL. V was pared by 5 bases and J by 4 bases, with 10 bases of the junction left unmatched. These data belong to a study of cytomegalovirus exposure and HLA in healthy donors. Study outcomes and limitations: Subsequent analysis found a tendency for first-cohort TCR clusters to co-occur within the 120 or so validation repertoires. Specificity for CMV antigens was confirmed in vitro for a few of the CMV-associated chains. The study labeled under 200 TCR beta chains cytomegalovirus-associated. Most TCR sequences were seen very rarely across donors, but some public TCRs occurred in many.

Sequencing used immunoSEQ multiplex PCR; TCRdb keeps in-frame clones, though not all of them. The table lists 150,000 to 200,000 clones, more than 70% of them singletons. The receptor's source is a young woman in good health and CMV-seronegative. The rearrangement links TRBV4-1 to TRBJ1-3, with TRBD1 matching 8 bases. Material: PBMCs. The CDR3 reads CASSYNQGAGGNTIYF. The CDR3 DNA is TGCGCCAGCAGCTACAACCAGGGGGCCGGAGGAAACACCATATATTTT.